Below are 9 T cell receptor beta chains sequenced from a single sample in a study of blood T cell repertoires in COVID-19. This table comes from immunoSEQ multiplex PCR, and its TCRdb copy is limited to in-frame clones, with some not included. The sample holds a few hundred thousand clones, roughly nine tenths seen once. The sequencing sample was made of peripheral blood. Every receptor here comes from a woman aged 25 to 39 with COVID-19, enrolled during active disease.

V usage is TRBV28 and J usage is TRBJ1-2; D possibly corresponds to TRBD1 (5 bases). The CDR3 sequence is 12 residues long. Trimming pared 3 bases from V and 8 bases from J, leaving 10 bases between. Looked up from germline, CDR1 is MDHEN and CDR2 is SYDVKM. Written as DNA, the CDR3 is TGTGCCAGCAGTTTGGAGGGGCACGGCTACACCTTC. This gives the protein CASSLEGHGYTF.

The DNA of the CDR3 is TGTGCCAGCAGTGGGACAGCAACTAATGAAAAACTGTTTTTT. Translating gives CASSGTATNEKLFF. This chain connects TRBV2 to TRBJ1-4; TRBD1 is a possible D gene (6 bases). The CDR3 runs to 14 residues. The V and J ends lost 4 bases and 0 bases respectively, with 6 bases between them. The germline V gene has CDR1 SNHLY and CDR2 FYNNEI.

The CDR3 region has the DNA TGTGCCAGCAGTTTGCACCCCACGGGAGGGCTCTACGAGCAGTACTTC. This gives the protein CASSLHPTGGLYEQYF. V is TRBV27 and J is TRBJ2-7; 8 positions match TRBD2. Germline trimming cut 3 bases from V and 3 bases from J; bases unmatched to any gene: 10. Germline lookup yields CDR1 MNHEY and CDR2 SMNVEV (reference sequence). There are 16 residues in the CDR3.

This clone was found once. The CDR3 nucleotides are TGTGCCAGCAGCCCCGCGACACGGCTCAATTCACCCCTCCACTTT. Protein product: CASSPATRLNSPLHF. The chain is built from TRBV9 and TRBJ1-6; D not certain. The CDR3 is 15 residues long. V was pared by 4 bases and J by 7 bases, with 15 bases between. Germline-derived CDR1 and CDR2 are SGDLS and YYNGEE.

The J gene is TRBJ2-2, the V gene TRBV29-1; 7 bases map to TRBD2. The trim removed 3 bases at V and 4 bases at J, leaving 5 bases unmatched. The V gene's germline CDR1 is SQVTM and CDR2 ANQGSEA. The CDR3 extends over 14 amino acids. CDR3 sequence reads: CSVEVRESTGELFF. For the CDR3, the DNA is TGCAGCGTTGAGGTGCGGGAGAGCACCGGGGAGCTGTTTTTT.

The rearrangement links TRBV5-1 to TRBJ2-7; the match to TRBD1 covers 7 bases. The ends lost 4 bases at V and 0 bases at J; junction bases unmatched: 4. Germline CDR1 SGHRS, CDR2 YFSETQ. This CDR3 is 14 amino acids long. Here the CDR3 DNA reads TGCGCCAGCAGCGGGGGACAGATCTCCTACGAGCAGTACTTC. It codes for CASSGGQISYEQYF.

This clone showed up many times. This chain uses TRBV6-5 with TRBJ2-1; possible D gene TRBD1, 6 bases. Trimming took 6 bases from V and 1 from J, leaving 10 bases between them. Germline CDR1 and CDR2: MNHEY and SVGAGI. The CDR3 consists of 14 residues. For the CDR3, the DNA is TGTGCCAGCAGACGAGACAGGTCCTACAATGAGCAGTTCTTC. Translation: CASRRDRSYNEQFF.

The rearrangement links TRBV5-4 to TRBJ1-1; TRBD1 matches 8 bases. V gave up 0 bases and J gave up 0 bases; unmatched junction bases: 13. Germline V gives CDR1 SGHNT, CDR2 YYREEE (reference sequence). The CDR3 is 19 amino acids. CDR3 protein: CASSLVGLSGGGMNTEAFF. Written as DNA, the CDR3 is TGTGCCAGCAGCTTGGTAGGCCTTTCAGGGGGCGGAATGAACACTGAAGCTTTCTTT.

This clone was counted once. V usage is TRBV27 and J usage is TRBJ2-5; TRBD2 matches 9 bases. V lost 2 bases, J lost 5 bases, and 6 bases stayed unmatched. The germline gives CDR1 MNHEY, CDR2 SMNVEV (reference sequence). CDR3 length: 15 amino acids. In nucleotides, the CDR3 is TGTGCCAGCAGTTTAATAGCGGGAGATGGGGAGACCCAGTACTTC. Protein sequence: CASSLIAGDGETQYF.